The source of this T cell receptor (beta chain) is a study of T cell repertoires in cytomegalovirus infection. Study summary: Peptides in the study included HLA-C-restricted and HLA-B-restricted CMV epitopes. Public TCR beta signatures were indicative of both CMV infection and a matching HLA type. Study-level findings and limits: The study found HLA-C-restricted CMV-specific TCR beta clonotypes dominating the ex vivo response. Pooled public TCR beta family frequency picked out CMV carriers with the relevant HLA.

This clonotype showed up just a few times. The antigen is unknown. TCRdb itself ran the reads through MiXCR, one entry per CDR3 protein. The repertoire holds approximately 74,000 distinct CDR3 sequences, roughly 40% seen once, with 90% to 95% in the top ten. This receptor was identified in a human donor in good health (CMV status not recorded). Some clones in this sample may be carry-over from other donors' samples. This material consisted of CD8+ T cells from cultured PBMCs, taken from culture after CMV antigen stimulation.

The CDR3 region has the DNA TGTGCCAGCAGTTTATCCGTCTCGGTTGGTCAGGGCTCCTACGAGCAGTACTTC. The encoded protein is CASSLSVSVGQGSYEQYF. The rearrangement joins TRBV12-3 or TRBV12-4 to TRBJ2-7, with D maybe TRBD1 (5 bases). The V gene lost 2 bases and the J gene lost 0 bases, with 20 bases spanning the gap. The CDR3 totals 18 residues.